Below, 6 T cell receptor beta chains from the same sample are listed, as sequenced in a study of vaccination and CD4 T cells after COVID-19. The treatment here: roughly 10-day PBMC culture with coronavirus spike peptide pools or control peptides (ViraFEST assay). These TCRs are of unknown antigen specificity. The assay that was used to sequence DNA from cultured CD4+ T cells was the Oncomine TCR Beta short-read assay. TCRdb independently ran MiXCR on the PCR reads; one entry per CDR3 protein. Of some 9,500 distinct CDR3 sequences detected, more than 35% appear once; the ten largest clones hold about a sixth. Sample: CD4+ T cells from blood, cultured in vitro. The receptors here all came from a human donor who had recovered from COVID-19.

This sequence joins TRBV7-2 and TRBJ2-6, with 11 bases aligning to TRBD1. The CDR3 is 20 amino acids. With 2 bases clipped from V and 4 bases from J, the junction kept 13 bases outside the gene matches. Germline CDR1 is SGHTA and CDR2 is FQGNSA. The CDR3 sequence: CASSLPRPGQGVTGANVLTF. CDR3 in DNA: TGTGCCAGCAGCTTACCCCGTCCGGGACAGGGGGTAACCGGGGCCAACGTCCTGACTTTC.

The V gene is TRBV20-1, the J gene TRBJ1-4, with D possibly matching TRBD1 (6 bases). CDR1 is DFQATT and CDR2 is SNEGSKA in the germline V gene (reference sequence). The CDR3 extends over 14 amino acids. The V gene lost 4 bases and the J gene lost 8 bases, with 17 bases spanning the gap. CDR3 residues: CSATTGRPGEKLFF. CDR3 DNA: TGCAGTGCTACCACAGGGAGGCCTGGGGAAAAACTGTTTTTT.

In its sample, this clonotype was seen a few times. The chain carries TRBV5-1 and TRBJ2-3; D uncertain. This CDR3 region has 14 residues. CDR1 is SGHRS, CDR2 YFSETQ, per germline. The V and J ends lost 0 bases and 0 bases respectively, with 5 bases between them. DNA of the CDR3: TGCGCCAGCAGCTTGGCGGTTAGCACAGATACGCAGTATTTT. Encoded protein: CASSLAVSTDTQYF.

The chain carries TRBV7-9 and TRBJ1-1, with D unclear. The CDR3 runs 14 residues. Trimming shortened V by 7 bases and J by 0 bases, and 12 bases separated the two germline ends. Germline assignment: CDR1 SEHNR and CDR2 FQNEAQ (reference sequence). The CDR3 nucleotides read TGTGCCAGCACCCGTGGCCAGCTGAACACTGAAGCTTTCTTT. The encoded protein is CASTRGQLNTEAFF.

The chain employs TRBV21-1 and TRBJ1-1; TRBD1 was called by the table and not checked on the DNA. TRBV21-1 is flagged as a pseudogene. The CDR3 consists of 14 residues. The CDR3 DNA reads as TGTGCCACCCTCCGGAGGGGGGCCGGAACTGAAGCTTTCTTT. It encodes CATLRRGAGTEAFF.

This clonotype was detected a few times. The CDR3 here is CASRPRTGAYEQYF. The CDR3 DNA reads TGTGCCAGCAGACCTCGGACAGGAGCCTACGAGCAGTACTTC. This chain joins TRBV7-8 and TRBJ2-7, with TRBD1 identical over 7 bases. CDR1 and CDR2 (germline): SGHVS, FQNEAQ. The V gene end was trimmed by 6 bases and the J gene end by 2 bases; junction bases not matched to a gene: 7. This CDR3 region has 14 residues.